Listed below are T cell receptor beta chains from one sample, sequenced in a study of shared clonotypes between healthy human individuals. Produced via immunoSEQ multiplex PCR; TCRdb's table is partial and in-frame only. The sample has about 2,500,000 clones, just over 90% seen once. Sequenced sample: naive CD4+ T cells sorted from blood. The origin of the receptors is a man between 18 and 29 years old in good health. CDR3s include the opening cysteine and the closing phenylalanine or tryptophan. Fields, in order: D gene, J gene, V gene, CDR3 protein. A D gene is named only where the DNA matches it firmly.

TRBD1	TRBJ2-1	TRBV5-1	CASSSADRPYNEQFF
NA	TRBJ1-2	TRBV30	CAWSVGPGGYTF
TRBD1	TRBJ2-6	TRBV5-4	CASSLEGASGANVLTF
NA	TRBJ2-3	TRBV30	CAWRKSGTDTQYF
NA	TRBJ2-7	TRBV5-5	CASSSGITPAGTYEQYF
NA	TRBJ2-5	TRBV5-1	CASRRGDPREETQYF
NA	TRBJ2-6	TRBV7-6	CASSLFESSGANVLTF
NA	TRBJ2-1	TRBV5-4	CASSLGQYNEQFF
NA	TRBJ2-1	TRBV7-3	CASSLTQTHNEQFF
TRBD1	TRBJ1-2	TRBV7-2	CASSWGQISYGYTF
TRBD1	TRBJ1-1	TRBV5-1	CASSPRTGGSNTEAFF
NA	TRBJ2-2	TRBV27	CASSTSGVSGELFF
NA	TRBJ2-1	TRBV9	CASSARSNEQFF
TRBD2	TRBJ2-7	TRBV4-3	CASSQENPAGIYEQYF